The 13 T cell receptor beta chains below were found in one sample sequenced in a study of regulatory T cells in long-lasting Graves disease. Arm-PCR of CDR3 regions and iRepertoire HTBI primers were the basis on which TCR beta libraries were built. In TCRdb, the multiplex PCR reads were re-called with MiXCR into one record per CDR3 protein. The repertoire includes a few hundred thousand distinct CDR3 sequences, 23% of them detected once, and roughly a quarter sits in the top ten. Specified time point: persistent/refractory GD, antithyroid drugs over 5 years with positive TRAb. With RNA extracted from PBMCs as input, the TCR library was made. Sequences were derived from peripheral blood mononuclear cells (PBMCs), sampled when the disease was refractory, from a patient treated with antithyroid drugs. These receptors came from a female donor with Graves disease.

This clonotype occurred a few times. The genes are TRBV6-5 and TRBJ1-6; TRBD1 is a possible D gene (5 bases). This CDR3 is built from 14 residues. The germline V and J ends were trimmed by 3 bases and 4 bases, with 7 bases remaining between them. Germline V gene lookup returns CDR1 MNHEY and CDR2 SVGAGI. The CDR3 region is CASSYQGYNSPLHF. In DNA form, the CDR3 reads TGTGCCAGCAGTTATCAGGGTTATAATTCACCCCTCCACTTT.

The chain joins TRBV9 to TRBJ2-1, with TRBD2 matching over 8 bases. Losses at the gene ends were 0 bases for V and 5 bases for J; bases not matched to a gene: 4. CDR1 and CDR2 from the germline V gene are SGDLS and YYNGEE. There are 15 residues in the CDR3. CDR3 DNA: TGTGCCAGCAGCGTAGGAGCGGGAGCACACAATGAGCAGTTCTTC. Translating it yields CASSVGAGAHNEQFF.

The chain combines TRBV20-1 with TRBJ2-7; 8 bases agree with TRBD2. The length of the CDR3 is 15 residues. Germline-derived CDR1 and CDR2 are DFQATT and SNEGSKA (reference sequence). V shed 3 bases and J 4 bases; nucleotides not matched to a gene: 11. The CDR3 DNA reads TGCAGTGCTAGGTACCATCCTAGCGGGCCTTACGAGCAGTACTTC. It yields the protein CSARYHPSGPYEQYF.

The genes are TRBV7-9 and TRBJ1-4; D call uncertain. There are 15 residues in the CDR3. Trimming shortened V by 5 bases and J by 4 bases, and 14 bases separated the two germline ends. CDR1 and CDR2 (germline): SEHNR, FQNEAQ (reference sequence). This CDR3 is CASSRLGRDNEKLFF. The CDR3 nucleotides are TGTGCCAGCAGCCGCCTGGGCAGAGATAATGAAAAACTGTTTTTT.

The rearrangement uses TRBV6-2 or TRBV6-3 and TRBJ2-2; D call uncertain. This CDR3 is 14 amino acids long. The V and J ends lost 2 bases and 4 bases respectively, with 8 bases between them. The germline CDR1 and CDR2 sequences are MNHEY and SVGEGT. CDR3 loop: CASSYVLFTGELFF. The CDR3 DNA reads as TGTGCCAGCAGTTACGTACTATTCACCGGGGAGCTGTTTTTT.

J is TRBJ1-1 and V is TRBV19; D possibly corresponds to TRBD1 (5 bases). Germline V gene sequence: CDR1 LNHDA, CDR2 SQIVND (reference sequence). With 1 base removed from V and 1 base from J, the gap between germline ends came to 7 bases. The CDR3 spans 14 residues. The CDR3 protein is CASSIGGANTEAFF. In DNA form, the CDR3 reads TGTGCCAGTAGTATAGGAGGGGCGAACACTGAAGCTTTCTTT.

The rearrangement joins TRBV28 to TRBJ2-3, with 12 bases that match TRBD1. From germline, CDR1 is MDHEN and CDR2 SYDVKM. With 6 bases clipped from V and 2 bases from J, the junction kept 3 bases outside the gene matches. This CDR3 contains 15 residues. The CDR3 is CASRGQGAITDTQYF. The CDR3, as DNA: TGTGCCAGCAGGGGACAGGGGGCGATCACAGATACGCAGTATTTT.

This clonotype showed up many times. The chain has TRBV2 and TRBJ2-7, with TRBD2 identical over 10 bases. V shed 8 bases and J 2 bases; nucleotides not matched to a gene: 9. There are 15 residues in the CDR3. CDR1 and CDR2 (germline): SNHLY, FYNNEI. In nucleotides, the CDR3 is TGTGCCAGCGGAGAGAGAAGCGGGAGGGCCTACGAGCAGTACTTC. Amino acids: CASGERSGRAYEQYF.

V usage is TRBV6-5 and J usage is TRBJ2-5; 7 bases match TRBD2. This CDR3 region has 18 residues. In germline, CDR1 is MNHEY, CDR2 SVGAGI. Unmatched junction bases numbered 17, after V lost 2 bases and J lost 5 bases. The CDR3 sequence is CASSYGLALAGELETQYF. DNA for the CDR3: TGTGCCAGCAGTTACGGGCTAGCCTTGGCGGGAGAGTTGGAGACCCAGTACTTC.

This clonotype was picked up many times. The CDR3 sequence is CASSYTDSVNTEAFF. CDR3 bases: TGTGCCAGCAGTTACACGGACAGTGTGAACACTGAAGCTTTCTTT. The V gene is TRBV6-9, the J gene TRBJ1-1; D is perhaps TRBD1 (6 bases). The CDR3 runs to 15 residues. Germline V gene data show CDR1 as MNHGY and CDR2 as SVAAGI. The ends were cut back, 3 bases at V and 0 bases at J, with 11 bases in the middle.

This clonotype was picked up many times. The chain links TRBV2 to TRBJ1-3; TRBD1 matches 11 bases. This CDR3 is built from 14 residues. CDR1 SNHLY and CDR2 FYNNEI come from the germline V gene. V shed 4 bases, J shed 8 bases, and the junction held 4 bases outside the gene matches. The CDR3 reads CASSVGQGADTIYF. CDR3 nucleotides: TGTGCCAGCAGTGTTGGACAGGGGGCAGACACCATATATTTT.

This clonotype was observed at least ten times. The chain uses TRBV2 and TRBJ2-5; D unresolved. Trimming cost V 4 bases and J 1 base, with 16 bases left between them. This CDR3 has 16 residues. Germline V CDR1 and CDR2: SNHLY, FYNNEI. CDR3 loop: CASSALSSSPQETQYF. The CDR3 DNA sequence: TGTGCCAGCAGTGCACTCTCCTCTTCACCCCAAGAGACCCAGTACTTC.

This clonotype was recorded a few times. This CDR3 is CASSRDRTGGSEKLFF. In nucleotides, the CDR3 is TGTGCCAGCAGCCGAGACCGGACAGGGGGCAGTGAAAAACTGTTTTTT. The genes are TRBV12-3 or TRBV12-4 and TRBJ1-4; 11 bases map to TRBD1. The J segment lost 7 bases and the V segment lost 6 bases, leaving 10 bases of the junction unmatched. The CDR3 loop spans 16 amino acids.